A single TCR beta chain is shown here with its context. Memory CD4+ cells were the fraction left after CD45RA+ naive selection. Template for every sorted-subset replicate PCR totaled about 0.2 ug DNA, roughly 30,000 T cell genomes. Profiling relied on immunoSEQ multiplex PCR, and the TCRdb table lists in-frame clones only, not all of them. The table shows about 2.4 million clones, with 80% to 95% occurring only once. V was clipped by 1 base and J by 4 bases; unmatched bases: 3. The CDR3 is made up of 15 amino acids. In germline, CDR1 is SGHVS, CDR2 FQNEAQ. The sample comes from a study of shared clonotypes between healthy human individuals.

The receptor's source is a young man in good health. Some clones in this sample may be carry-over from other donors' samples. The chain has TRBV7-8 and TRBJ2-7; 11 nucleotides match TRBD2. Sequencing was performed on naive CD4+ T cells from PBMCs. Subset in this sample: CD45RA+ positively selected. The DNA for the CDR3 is TGTGCCAGCAGCTTAGTACTAGCGGGAGCATACGAGCAGTACTTC. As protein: CASSLVLAGAYEQYF.